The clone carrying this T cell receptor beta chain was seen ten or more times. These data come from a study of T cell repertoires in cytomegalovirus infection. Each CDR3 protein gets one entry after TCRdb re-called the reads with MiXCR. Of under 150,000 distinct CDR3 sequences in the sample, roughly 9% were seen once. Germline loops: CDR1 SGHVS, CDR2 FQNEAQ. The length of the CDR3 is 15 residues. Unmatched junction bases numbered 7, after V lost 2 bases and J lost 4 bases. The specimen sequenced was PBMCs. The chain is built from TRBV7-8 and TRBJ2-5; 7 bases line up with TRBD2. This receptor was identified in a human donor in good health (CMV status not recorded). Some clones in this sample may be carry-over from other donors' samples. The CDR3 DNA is TGTGCCAGCAGCTTAATTTCGGGGGGTGCAGAGACCCAGTACTTC. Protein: CASSLISGGAETQYF. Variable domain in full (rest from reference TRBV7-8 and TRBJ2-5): GAGVSQSPRYKVAKRGQDVALRCDPISGHVSLFWYQQALGQGPEFLTYFQNEAQLDKSGLPSDRFFAERPEGSVSTLKIQRTQQEDSAVYLCASSLISGGAETQYFGPGTRLLVL.